This is a list of T cell receptor beta chains from one sample in a study of T and B cells in COVID-19 patients. From the multiplex PCR reads, TCRdb called clonotypes with MiXCR, one entry per CDR3 protein. Seen here are over 7,000 distinct CDR3 sequences, approximately 22% observed once, and the top ten hold 3.5% to 4.5%. The sample comprised blood. The receptors were gathered from a human donor who had recovered from COVID-19. CDR3s include the opening cysteine and the closing phenylalanine or tryptophan. A D gene is named only where the DNA matches it firmly. Clone size is not always given. Where it is, it says once, few, many or a class for expanded clones.

NA | TRBJ2-5 | TRBV12-3/TRBV12-4 | NA | CASSPWGGAETQYF | TGTGCCAGCAGTCCCTGGGGGGGGGCGGAGACCCAGTACTTC
NA | TRBJ2-3 | TRBV6-4 | medium-sized | CASSDSGSTDTQYF | TGTGCCAGCAGTGACTCGGGAAGCACAGATACGCAGTATTTT
TRBD2 | TRBJ2-3 | TRBV7-9 | many | CASSRGTSGGWYF | TGTGCCAGCAGCAGGGGGACTAGCGGGGGTTGGTATTTT
TRBD1 | TRBJ1-2 | TRBV5-4 | many | CASSQALDRDGYTF | TGTGCCAGCAGCCAAGCCCTCGACAGGGATGGCTACACCTTC
TRBD2 | TRBJ2-1 | TRBV18 | medium-sized | CASRLAGGHNEQFF | TGTGCCAGCAGGCTAGCGGGGGGACACAATGAGCAGTTCTTC
NA | TRBJ2-5 | TRBV29-1 | NA | CSARTQGGALSF | TGCAGCGCCCGGACTCAAGGAGGGGCCCTGTCTTTC
NA | TRBJ1-1 | TRBV27 | many | CASSLLGREAFF | TGTGCCAGCAGTTTACTGGGCCGAGAAGCTTTCTTT
NA | TRBJ2-5 | TRBV20-1 | few | CSASPPATQGGETQYF | TGCAGTGCTTCCCCTCCAGCGACCCAGGGGGGGGAGACCCAGTACTTC
NA | TRBJ1-3 | TRBV14 | NA | CASSQHGGNSGNTIYF | TGTGCCAGCAGCCAACATGGCGGCAATTCTGGAAACACCATATATTTT
TRBD1 | TRBJ1-2 | TRBV6-4 | NA | CASSDSGGANGYTF | TGTGCCAGCAGTGACTCAGGGGGCGCGAATGGCTACACCTTC
NA | TRBJ1-5 | TRBV7-2 | once | CASSSLTDQPQHF | TGTGCCAGCAGCTCCCTGACGGATCAGCCCCAGCATTTT
NA | TRBJ1-1 | TRBV30 | NA | CARRQTNTEAFF | TGTGCCCGCAGACAGACAAACACTGAAGCTTTCTTT
NA | TRBJ1-1 | TRBV6-5 | NA | CASSRGQKNTEAFF | TGTGCCAGCAGCCGGGGACAAAAGAACACTGAAGCTTTCTTT
TRBD1 | TRBJ1-2 | TRBV30 | many | CAWNSQDRAGYTF | TGTGCCTGGAACTCCCAGGACAGGGCTGGCTACACCTTC
NA | TRBJ2-3 | TRBV20-1 | NA | CSPSGLGGRGTDTQYF | TGCAGCCCTAGCGGTTTGGGGGGCCGGGGCACAGATACGCAGTATTTT
TRBD1 | TRBJ2-2 | TRBV5-4 | many | CASSLVGDRGDTGELFF | TGTGCCAGCAGCTTGGTGGGCGACAGGGGAGACACCGGGGAGCTGTTTTTT
NA | TRBJ1-5 | TRBV19 | once | CASSTGAGNQPQHF | TGTGCCAGTAGTACAGGGGCGGGCAATCAGCCCCAGCATTTT
TRBD1 | TRBJ1-1 | TRBV7-2 | few | CASSWTGYTEAFF | TGTGCCAGCAGCTGGACAGGGTACACTGAAGCTTTCTTT
NA | TRBJ1-2 | TRBV6-5 | medium-sized | CASRAIGEAYGYTF | TGTGCCAGCAGAGCGATCGGGGAAGCCTATGGCTACACCTTC
NA | TRBJ1-3 | TRBV12-3/TRBV12-4 | medium-sized | CASSFMTGEGNTIYF | TGTGCCAGCAGTTTCATGACAGGCGAAGGCAACACCATATATTTT
NA | TRBJ2-7 | TRBV18 | medium-sized | CASSPGIYEQYF | TGTGCCAGCTCACCAGGGATCTACGAGCAGTACTTC
NA | TRBJ2-5 | TRBV5-4 | medium-sized | CASSWGYDSAQYF | TGTGCCAGCAGCTGGGGGTACGACAGTGCCCAGTACTTC
NA | TRBJ2-3 | TRBV20-1 | NA | CSAREPGPITDTQYF | TGCAGTGCCCGTGAACCGGGACCTATTACAGATACGCAGTATTTT
TRBD1 | TRBJ1-1 | TRBV19 | medium-sized | CATRDRGRRDTEAFF | TGTGCCACCCGGGACAGGGGGCGCAGGGACACTGAAGCTTTCTTT
TRBD2 | TRBJ2-1 | TRBV29-1 | NA | CSVTKGTSGESSYNEQFF | TGCAGCGTTACAAAAGGGACTAGCGGGGAAAGCTCCTACAATGAGCAGTTCTTC
TRBD2 | TRBJ2-1 | TRBV5-1 | NA | CASSETLAGGLGEQFF | TGCGCCAGCAGCGAGACGCTAGCGGGGGGGCTAGGGGAGCAGTTCTTC
TRBD1 | TRBJ1-5 | TRBV6-1 | NA | CASSKLARGESNQPQHF | TGTGCCAGCAGTAAATTGGCCAGGGGGGAAAGTAATCAGCCCCAGCATTTT
NA | TRBJ2-1 | TRBV5-1 | NA | CASSSFSGAADNEQFF | TGCGCCAGCAGCAGCTTTTCTGGGGCTGCCGACAATGAGCAGTTCTTC
NA | TRBJ1-5 | TRBV19 | medium-sized | CASSIWGGADQPQHF | TGTGCCAGTAGTATATGGGGGGGCGCAGATCAGCCCCAGCATTTT
NA | TRBJ2-1 | TRBV12-3/TRBV12-4 | medium-sized | CASSLGGYIDNEQFF | TGTGCCAGCAGTTTAGGGGGGTATATTGACAATGAGCAGTTCTTC
NA | TRBJ1-4 | TRBV12-3/TRBV12-4 | medium-sized | CASSFDFGEKLFF | TGTGCCAGCAGTTTTGATTTCGGCGAAAAACTGTTTTTT
TRBD1 | TRBJ2-7 | TRBV27 | medium-sized | CASSLEGGFPYEQYF | TGTGCCAGCAGTTTAGAAGGGGGCTTTCCCTACGAGCAGTACTTC
TRBD1 | TRBJ2-7 | TRBV6-5 | medium-sized | CASSYSRTGYEQYF | TGTGCCAGCAGTTACTCGAGGACAGGGTACGAGCAGTACTTC
NA | TRBJ2-7 | TRBV10-3 | few | CAISYEGYEQYF | TGTGCCATCAGTTATGAGGGATACGAGCAGTACTTC
TRBD1 | TRBJ1-1 | TRBV7-2 | NA | CASSSPNRGAKTEAFF | TGTGCCAGCAGCTCGCCTAACAGGGGCGCGAAAACTGAAGCTTTCTTT
NA | TRBJ2-3 | TRBV7-9 | few | CASSAKVTDTQYF | TGTGCCAGCAGCGCCAAGGTCACAGATACGCAGTATTTT
NA | TRBJ2-7 | TRBV18 | many | CASSPTAGVGFYEQYF | TGTGCCAGCTCGCCTACGGCAGGGGTTGGATTCTACGAGCAGTACTTC
NA | TRBJ1-5 | TRBV30 | NA | CAWSGGYEGQPQHF | TGTGCCTGGAGTGGAGGGTATGAGGGTCAGCCCCAGCATTTT
NA | TRBJ2-7 | TRBV18 | NA | CASSPRRDRPYEQYF | TGTGCCAGCTCACCTAGGCGGGACAGACCATACGAGCAGTACTTC
NA | TRBJ1-5 | TRBV27 | many | CASSRASNQPQHF | TGTGCCAGCAGTCGGGCAAGCAATCAGCCCCAGCATTTT
NA | TRBJ2-7 | TRBV4-1 | NA | CASSQAATSYEQYF | TGCGCCAGCAGCCAAGCAGCGACCTCCTACGAGCAGTACTTC
NA | TRBJ2-5 | TRBV5-4 | medium-sized | CASSLQGMETQYF | TGTGCCAGCAGCTTGCAGGGGATGGAGACCCAGTACTTC
TRBD2 | TRBJ2-3 | TRBV7-6 | NA | CASSAYSILAGPGADTQYF | TGTGCCAGCAGCGCCTACTCAATCCTAGCGGGGCCGGGCGCAGATACGCAGTATTTT
NA | TRBJ1-2 | TRBV28 | NA | CASSSWGGYTF | TGTGCCAGCAGCTCCTGGGGAGGCTACACCTTC
NA | TRBJ2-2 | TRBV5-1 | few | CASSTENTGELFF | TGCGCCAGCAGCACAGAGAACACCGGGGAGCTGTTTTTT
TRBD2 | TRBJ2-2 | TRBV20-1 | NA | CSARVAGGPAGELFF | TGCAGTGCTAGAGTGGCGGGGGGGCCAGCCGGGGAGCTGTTTTTT
NA | TRBJ2-2 | TRBV11-2 | many | CASDWGNTGELFF | TGTGCCAGCGATTGGGGGAACACCGGGGAGCTGTTTTTT